One T cell receptor beta chain is described in this entry. It lacks a known antigen. Base-call qualities are not available, and no considerably larger clone is one nucleotide away. For CDR1 and CDR2, the germline V gene (reference sequence) lists MNHEY and SMNVEV. Trimming costs V 2 bases and J 7 bases, and their ends lie 11 bases apart. The CDR3 has 13 amino acids, counting the end cysteine and phenylalanine. Only the CDR3 DNA is retained, 39 bases long and in frame from the first base. The sample is drawn from a study of blood T cell repertoires in COVID-19 (TCRdb year 2020). Study-wide context: Samples from collaborators originated in the United States, Italy and Spain and spanned both the acute and convalescent phases of COVID-19. The prospective study material was composed of cDNA or gDNA derived from T cells, B-cell-depleted T cells, or PBMCs. Deeply sampled blood TCRbeta repertoires from subjects exposed to, actively infected with, or recovered from COVID-19 were included in the dataset. The repertoires were released in a freely available public database meant as a resource for research on the immune response to SARS-CoV-2. The samples were drawn from the first 160 participants of the ongoing ImmuneRACE study and from roughly 1,300 subjects provided by 6 global collaborators. Sample metadata almost always included a de-identified subject ID, COVID-19 status, age in years and sex. HLA class I and class II types, where available, came from metadata supplied by the sample provider rather than from assay-based typing.

TCRbeta CDR3 regions were amplified from genomic DNA by means of the immunoSEQ Assay, a bias-controlled multiplex PCR. On the authors' methods: Nucleated cell counts per sample were estimated from amplification of reference gene primers within the assay. To quantify the absolute abundance of each unique TCRbeta CDR3 rearrangement, sequence reads were collapsed and filtered. For each sample, productive Simpson clonality was calculated as the square root of Simpson's diversity index across productive rearrangements. TCRdb limited this immuneACCESS table to in-frame rearrangements with V and J called. A share of clones is missing; checked studies link under half to unresolved V genes, and the rest is unexplained. That table supplies the V and J calls and clone size; D and trimming were determined from the DNA. The sample includes around 430,000 clones, with approximately 90% observed a single time. Roughly a tenth of the sample is taken by the ten largest.

The full study reports these points: Clinical and demographic metadata were provided uncurated, with the amount varying by source and participant.

Enrolling through a virtual design, the prospective study's participants ranged in age from about 18 to 89 years and lived across 24 United States geographic areas. To assign participants to cohorts, the prospective study relied on clinical history that participants themselves reported in a screening survey and a study questionnaire. Recovered participants in ImmuneRACE Cohort 3 were defined by two consecutive negative NP/OP PCR tests, clearance by a healthcare professional, or resolution of symptoms. Each participant in the prospective study had whole blood, serum and a nasopharyngeal or oropharyngeal swab collected by mobile phlebotomists. Participants in the prospective study had the option to provide additional blood draws and questionnaires over an approximately 2-month period. Before DNA extraction, blood samples from the prospective study were shipped at room temperature or frozen.

Sequences were obtained from PBMCs or T cells enriched from blood (not recorded which). The chain links TRBV27 with TRBJ2-5; a confident D gene designation cannot be given. This receptor was obtained from a woman in her 50s who had recovered from COVID-19. The CDR3 sequence is CASSLSSLRTQYF. The sequence in DNA is TGTGCCAGCAGTTTAAGCTCGTTGAGGACCCAGTACTTC.